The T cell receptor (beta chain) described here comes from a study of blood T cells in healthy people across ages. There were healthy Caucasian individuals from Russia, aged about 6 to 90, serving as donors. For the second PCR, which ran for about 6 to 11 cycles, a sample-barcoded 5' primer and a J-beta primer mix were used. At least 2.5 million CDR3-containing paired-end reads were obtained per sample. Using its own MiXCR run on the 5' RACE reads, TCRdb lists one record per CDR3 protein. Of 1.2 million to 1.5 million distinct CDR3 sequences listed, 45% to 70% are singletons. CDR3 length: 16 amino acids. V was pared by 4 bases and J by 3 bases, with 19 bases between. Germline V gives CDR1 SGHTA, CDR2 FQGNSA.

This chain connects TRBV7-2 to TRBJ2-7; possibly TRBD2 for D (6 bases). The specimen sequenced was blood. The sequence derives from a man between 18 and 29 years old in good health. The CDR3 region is CASSSRDSNGDYEQYF. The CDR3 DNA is TGTGCCAGCAGCTCGAGGGACTCCAACGGGGACTACGAGCAGTACTTC.